This passage covers 22 T cell receptor beta chains from one sample sequenced in a study of shared clonotypes between healthy human individuals. Naive CD8 populations comprised CD45RO-negative cells positively selected for CCR7, excluding terminally differentiated effector memory CD45RA+ cells. Assay: immunoSEQ multiplex PCR; the TCRdb copy retains only in-frame clones and omits some. The table lists about 2.2 million clones, about 92% of them singletons. Sequenced material: naive CD8+ T cells from PBMCs. These receptors came from a young man in good health. Some clones in this sample may be carry-over from other donors' samples.

This chain uses TRBV12-1 with TRBJ2-5; the DNA was not used to check the table's D call, TRBD2. TRBV12-1 is shown as a pseudogene. The CDR3 length is 19 residues. CDR3 protein: CASSSPGTSYGRVGETQYF. The CDR3 DNA follows: TGTGCCAGCAGCTCACCCGGGACTAGCTACGGGAGGGTAGGGGAGACCCAGTACTTC.

The J gene is TRBJ1-1, the V gene TRBV5-1; maybe TRBD1 (5 bases). The CDR3 has 14 residues. Germline assignment: CDR1 SGHRS and CDR2 YFSETQ. Trimming stripped 1 base from V and 8 bases from J, with 15 bases between. The CDR3 spells CASSLLAGRGEAFF. CDR3 nucleotides: TGCGCCAGCAGCTTGTTAGCAGGGCGTGGGGAAGCTTTCTTT. Full variable domain (rest looked up from reference TRBV5-1 and TRBJ1-1): KAGVTQTPRYLIKTRGQQVTLSCSPISGHRSVSWYQQTPGQGLQFLFEYFSETQRNKGNFPGRFSGRQFSNSRSEMNVSTLELGDSALYLCASSLLAGRGEAFFGQGTRLTVV.

This chain joins TRBV7-3 and TRBJ2-1, with D perhaps being TRBD1 or TRBD2 (6 bases each). Trimming cost V 4 bases and J 8 bases, with 21 bases left between them. This CDR3 is 16 amino acids long. The germline gives CDR1 SGHTA, CDR2 FQGTGA. The CDR3, as DNA: TGTGCCAGCAGCTCAAGCCGGGACAAGGGAGGTCATGAGCAGTTCTTC. It is translated as CASSSSRDKGGHEQFF.

The chain combines TRBV10-2 with TRBJ2-3; D gene unclear. Germline lookup yields CDR1 WSHSY and CDR2 SAAADI. The CDR3 runs to 13 residues. The V end lost 0 bases, the J end lost 6 bases, and 7 bases lay between the germline ends. The CDR3 loop reads CASSESLRDTQYF. The CDR3, as DNA: TGCGCCAGCAGTGAGTCGCTGCGGGATACGCAGTATTTT.

V gene TRBV14 combines with J gene TRBJ1-1; 10 bases align to TRBD1. CDR1 is SGHDN and CDR2 is FVKESK in the germline V gene. V shed 0 bases and J 3 bases; nucleotides not matched to a gene: 19. CDR3 length: 21 residues. CDR3 sequence: CASSQDEDISRDRGVYTEAFF. As DNA, the CDR3 is TGTGCCAGCAGCCAAGATGAAGATATCTCAAGGGACAGGGGAGTGTACACTGAAGCTTTCTTT.

The V call is TRBV11-2, the J call TRBJ2-3; 10 positions match TRBD1. Germline assignment: CDR1 SGHAT and CDR2 FQNNGV. The CDR3 is made up of 17 amino acids. V was clipped by 3 bases and J by 4 bases; unmatched bases: 10. The CDR3 nucleotides read TGTGCCAGCAGCTTCGGCTTCCGGACAGGGGGTGCAGATACGCAGTATTTT. This sequence encodes CASSFGFRTGGADTQYF.

This clone was seen only once. The chain employs TRBV28 and TRBJ2-3; perhaps TRBD2 as D (5 bases). Trimming took 3 bases from V and 2 from J, leaving 9 bases between them. Germline V gives CDR1 MDHEN, CDR2 SYDVKM. There are 14 residues in the CDR3. The DNA of the CDR3 is TGTGCCAGCAGTTTGATCGGGGACACAGATACGCAGTATTTT. This gives the protein CASSLIGDTDTQYF.

The J gene is TRBJ2-7, the V gene TRBV19; D not certain. V was cut by 5 bases and J by 3 bases, with 11 bases left in between. Germline V gives CDR1 LNHDA, CDR2 SQIVND (reference sequence). This CDR3 is 13 amino acids long. In DNA, the CDR3 is TGTGCCAGTAGTGGTAAACCGCGCTACGAGCAGTACTTC. Translating gives CASSGKPRYEQYF.

This chain links TRBV6-1 with TRBJ2-7; a possible D gene is TRBD2 (5 bases). From germline, CDR1 is MNHNS and CDR2 SASEGT. V shed 6 bases and J shed 6 bases, with 9 bases lying between them. The CDR3 is 11 residues long. For the CDR3, the DNA is TGTGCCAGCAGCCCAACTAGCGAGCAGTACTTC. Its protein is CASSPTSEQYF.

This rearrangement joins TRBV7-9 to TRBJ2-5, with D perhaps matching TRBD2 (5 bases). CDR1 SEHNR and CDR2 FQNEAQ come from the germline V gene (reference sequence). The CDR3 length is 14 residues. V lost 5 bases to trimming and J lost 5 bases, with 15 bases between them. The CDR3 reads CASSHRENDETQYF. The CDR3, as DNA: TGTGCCAGCAGCCACCGGGAAAACGACGAGACCCAGTACTTC.

The chain is built from TRBV6-1 and TRBJ2-3; D possibly uses TRBD1 or TRBD2 (5 bases each). CDR1 and CDR2 (germline): MNHNS, SASEGT. Trimming stripped 5 bases from V and 0 bases from J, with 6 bases between. There are 13 residues in the CDR3. DNA of the CDR3: TGTGCCAGCAGTTGGGGGAGCACAGATACGCAGTATTTT. Translated: CASSWGSTDTQYF.

The gene calls are TRBV19 and TRBJ2-3, with TRBD2 matching 7 bases. The V gene's germline CDR1 is LNHDA and CDR2 SQIVND (reference sequence). V trimming: 0 bases; J trimming: 6 bases; junction bases outside the gene matches: 6. This CDR3 region has 15 residues. The DNA of the CDR3 is TGTGCCAGTAGTATAGAGGGCGGGAGCTCTGATACGCAGTATTTT. Its protein product is CASSIEGGSSDTQYF. Full variable domain (rest looked up from reference TRBV19 and TRBJ2-3): DGGITQSPKYLFRKEGQNVTLSCEQNLNHDAMYWYRQDPGQGLRLIYYSQIVNDFQKGDIAEGYSVSREKKESFPLTVTSAQKNPTAFYLCASSIEGGSSDTQYFGPGTRLTVL.

The gene calls are TRBV4-1 and TRBJ2-7; 9 positions agree with TRBD1. V was pared by 2 bases and J by 3 bases, with 5 bases of the junction left unmatched. Germline assignment: CDR1 MGHRA and CDR2 YSYEKL. CDR3 size: 15 residues. CDR3 protein: CASSQKQGAGYEQYF. CDR3 nucleotides: TGCGCCAGCAGCCAAAAACAGGGGGCCGGCTACGAGCAGTACTTC.

The chain couples TRBV5-4 to TRBJ2-1; 12 nucleotides match TRBD1. Germline CDR1 is SGHNT and CDR2 is YYREEE (reference sequence). Trimming took 4 bases from V and 3 from J; bases not matched to a gene: 8. CDR3 size: 17 residues. The CDR3, as DNA: TGTGCCAGCAGCCCCCTTGGGGACAGGGGGCACTACAATGAGCAGTTCTTC. Protein: CASSPLGDRGHYNEQFF.

The J gene is TRBJ2-1, the V gene TRBV4-1, with 11 nucleotides matching TRBD2. Trimming cost V 4 bases and J 4 bases; bases outside gene matches: 9. The germline CDR1 and CDR2 sequences are MGHRA and YSYEKL. The CDR3 is made up of 17 amino acids. This CDR3 is CASSPGTSGDYYNEQFF. The CDR3 region has the DNA TGCGCCAGCAGCCCCGGGACTAGCGGAGATTATTACAATGAGCAGTTCTTC.

The genes are TRBV10-3 and TRBJ1-2; D gene ambiguous. In germline, CDR1 is ENHRY, CDR2 SYGVKD. The V and J ends lost 10 bases and 2 bases respectively, with 14 bases between them. This CDR3 spans 13 amino acids. The CDR3 coding sequence is TGTGCCAGCAAGGGTGATTCGAACTATGGCTACACCTTC. Translated, it gives CASKGDSNYGYTF.

The genes are TRBV6-5 and TRBJ1-4; D may be TRBD1 (6 bases). Germline assignment: CDR1 MNHEY and CDR2 SVGAGI. The ends were cut back, 0 bases at V and 5 bases at J, with 13 bases in the middle. The CDR3 has 16 amino acids. CDR3 in amino acids: CASSYSRGTINEKLFF. The CDR3 DNA is TGTGCCAGCAGTTACTCGAGGGGGACAATAAATGAAAAACTGTTTTTT.

The CDR3 DNA reads TGTGCCAGCAGCTCCAATCTGGCGGAGACCCAGTACTTC. Encoded protein: CASSSNLAETQYF. The chain is built from TRBV7-6 and TRBJ2-5; D gene unclear. The V and J ends lost 4 bases and 5 bases respectively, with 11 bases between them. Germline lookup yields CDR1 SGHVS and CDR2 FNYEAQ. This CDR3 has 13 amino acids.

With respect to this clone: Other DNA sequences within the sample encode an identical CDR3. The V and J genes are TRBV7-9 and TRBJ2-1; the D is unclear. Germline values: CDR1 SEHNR, CDR2 FQNEAQ (reference sequence). This CDR3 region has 14 residues. Trimming left V 2 bases short and J 4 bases short, with 9 bases between. The CDR3 protein is CASSLSGIYNEQFF. The CDR3 DNA is TGTGCCAGCAGCTTATCTGGTATTTACAATGAGCAGTTCTTC.

The chain combines TRBV7-6 with TRBJ1-4; no firm D call. Germline CDR1 is SGHVS and CDR2 is FNYEAQ. This CDR3 spans 13 amino acids. V lost 1 base, J lost 7 bases, and 7 bases lay in between. In nucleotides, the CDR3 is TGTGCCAGCAGCTTAGGTCCGGGTGAAAAACTGTTTTTT. Protein product: CASSLGPGEKLFF.

V usage is TRBV7-9 and J usage is TRBJ2-7; possible D gene TRBD1, 5 bases. The CDR3 has 14 residues. CDR1 SEHNR and CDR2 FQNEAQ come from the germline V gene (reference sequence). Trimming pared 1 base from V and 5 bases from J, leaving 12 bases between. The CDR3, as DNA: TGTGCCAGCAGCTTAGATCATCAGGGAAACGAGCAGTACTTC. Its translation: CASSLDHQGNEQYF. Full variable domain (outside the CDR3, taken from reference TRBV7-9 and TRBJ2-7): DTGVSQNPRHKITKRGQNVTFRCDPISEHNRLYWYRQTLGQGPEFLTYFQNEAQLEKSRLLSDRFSAERPKGSFSTLEIQRTEQGDSAMYLCASSLDHQGNEQYFGPGTRLTVT.

The V gene is TRBV27, the J gene TRBJ1-4; 8 nucleotides agree with TRBD1. V lost 8 bases to trimming and J lost 0 bases; unmatched junction nucleotides: 5. Germline CDR1 and CDR2: MNHEY and SMNVEV (reference sequence). The length of the CDR3 is 15 residues. CDR3 protein: CASGDRGATNEKLFF. CDR3 nucleotides: TGTGCCAGCGGTGACAGGGGAGCAACTAATGAAAAACTGTTTTTT. Filled out from reference TRBV27 and TRBJ1-4, the complete variable domain reads EAQVTQNPRYLITVTGKKLTVTCSQNMNHEYMSWYRQDPGLGLRQIYYSMNVEVTDKGDVPEGYKVSRKEKRNFPLILESPSPNQTSLYFCASGDRGATNEKLFFGSGTQLSVL.